This TCR beta chain appears in the sequencing data of a study of shared clonotypes between healthy human individuals. Across the study: Per-donor plates numbered three CD4 naive, three CD4 memory, two CD8 naive and one CD8 memory.

The study's findings and limits: Non-shared clonotypes showed lower generation probabilities than clonotypes common to all four donors.

Germline V CDR1 and CDR2: MDHEN, SYDVKM. The CDR3 is 15 residues long. The V and J ends lost 9 bases and 0 bases respectively, with 15 bases between them. As for this clone: Its antigen remains unknown.

Naive CD45RA+ and memory CD45RA-negative subsets were split from CD4+ cells. As originally analysed: In the immunoSEQ data, sequences were junction-only and lacked quality scores, so filtering differed. Produced via immunoSEQ multiplex PCR; TCRdb's table is partial and in-frame only. That table gives V, J and clone size, and the DNA gave D and trimming. Counted here are about 2 million clones, roughly 94% occurring once; the ten biggest clones make up under 0.15%. The sequencing sample was made of naive CD4+ T cells sorted from blood. This sample's subset: CD45RA+ positively selected. This clonotype was sampled from a man aged 18 to 35 in good health. The chain joins TRBV28 to TRBJ1-5; no clear D gene. CDR3 sequence reads: CASTWAQSSNQPQHF. The DNA for the CDR3 is TGTGCCAGTACATGGGCACAATCTAGCAATCAGCCCCAGCATTTT.